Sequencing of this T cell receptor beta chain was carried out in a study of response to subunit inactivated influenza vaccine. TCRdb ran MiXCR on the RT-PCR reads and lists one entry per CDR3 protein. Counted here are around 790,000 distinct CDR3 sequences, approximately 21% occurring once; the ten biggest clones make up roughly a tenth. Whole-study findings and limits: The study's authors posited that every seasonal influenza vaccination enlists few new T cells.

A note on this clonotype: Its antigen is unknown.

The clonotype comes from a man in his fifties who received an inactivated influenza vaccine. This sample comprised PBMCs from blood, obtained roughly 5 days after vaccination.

This CDR3 reads CATSRQPGGRGETQYF. DNA of the CDR3: TGTGCCACCAGCAGACAACCGGGGGGGCGTGGGGAGACCCAGTACTTC. The V and J genes are TRBV15 and TRBJ2-5; 8 bases fit TRBD2. The CDR3 covers 16 residues. The junction had 10 bases not matched to a gene; V was cut back by 2 bases and J by 5 bases. Germline assignment: CDR1 LNHNV and CDR2 YYDKDF (reference sequence). Together with reference TRBV15 and TRBJ2-5, the CDR3 gives the full variable domain: DAMVIQNPRYQVTQFGKPVTLSCSQTLNHNVMYWYQQKSSQAPKLLFHYYDKDFNNEADTPDNFQSRRPNTSFCFLDIRSPGLGDTAMYLCATSRQPGGRGETQYFGPGTRLLVL.